One sample yielded the 25 T cell receptor beta chains listed below, sequenced in a study of T-cell memory formation after mild COVID-19. TCRdb reanalysed the 5' RACE reads using MiXCR and keeps one entry per CDR3 protein. This sample carries 180,000 or so distinct CDR3 sequences, 16% of them seen once, and the ten largest clones take about 2.1%. Sequences were obtained from PBMCs or a T cell subset sorted from them (not recorded which). These receptors were taken from an adult woman who had mild COVID-19 (a few samples of this study predate the infection). Cell type and time point are not known.

The J gene is TRBJ1-1, the V gene TRBV11-3; TRBD1 matches at 8 bases. The germline V gene has CDR1 SGHNT and CDR2 YENEEA. Trimming took 5 bases from V and 0 from J; bases not matched to a gene: 5. The CDR3 totals 15 residues. CDR3 protein: CASSPGGSMNTEAFF. CDR3 bases: TGTGCCAGCAGCCCAGGGGGCTCTATGAACACTGAAGCTTTCTTT.

The chain uses TRBV12-3 or TRBV12-4 and TRBJ1-3, with D perhaps TRBD1 (6 bases). The CDR3 runs to 14 residues. Trimming stripped 4 bases from V and 4 bases from J, with 11 bases between. CDR3 sequence: CASSWSGAGNTIYF. In nucleotides, the CDR3 is TGTGCCAGCAGTTGGTCGGGGGCGGGAAACACCATATATTTT.

The chain recombines TRBV30 with TRBJ2-1; 11 bases agree with TRBD2. V lost 0 bases and J lost 0; bases outside the gene matches: 10. Per germline, CDR1 GTSNPN and CDR2 SVGIG (reference sequence). The CDR3 consists of 19 residues. DNA for the CDR3: TGTGCCTGGAGTGTACTTCTAGCGGGAGGAATAAGCTCCTACAATGAGCAGTTCTTC. It is translated as CAWSVLLAGGISSYNEQFF. Full variable domain (outside the CDR3, taken from reference TRBV30 and TRBJ2-1): SQTIHQWPATLVQPVGSPLSLECTVEGTSNPNLYWYRQAAGRGLQLLFYSVGIGQISSEVPQNLSASRPQDRQFILSSKKLLLSDSGFYLCAWSVLLAGGISSYNEQFFGPGTRLTVL.

The chain has TRBV20-1 and TRBJ1-5; no reliable D call. CDR3 length equals 13 residues. Germline values: CDR1 DFQATT, CDR2 SNEGSKA (reference sequence). Between the trimmed V and J ends, which lost 2 bases and 6 bases, there was a span of 11 bases. CDR3 in amino acids: CSARPSAAQPQHF. The CDR3 DNA is TGCAGTGCTAGACCCTCTGCGGCTCAGCCCCAGCATTTT.

The CDR3 loop is CASSSGQGKGNEQFF. CDR3 nucleotide sequence: TGTGCCAGCAGTTCAGGACAGGGGAAGGGCAATGAGCAGTTCTTC. The chain uses TRBV12-3 or TRBV12-4 and TRBJ2-1; 9 positions match TRBD1. The CDR3 runs 15 residues. V shed 4 bases and J 6 bases; nucleotides not matched to a gene: 7.

The genes are TRBV24-1 and TRBJ1-1; D is unclear. CDR3 length: 12 residues. Trimming pared 5 bases from V and 2 bases from J, leaving 5 bases between. Germline assignment: CDR1 KGHDR and CDR2 SFDVKD. CDR3 in amino acids: CATSARNTEAFF. CDR3 coding DNA: TGTGCCACCAGTGCCAGAAACACTGAAGCTTTCTTT.

The chain combines TRBV6-5 with TRBJ1-2; TRBD1 is a possible D gene (5 bases). Trimming pared 0 bases from V and 2 bases from J, leaving 7 bases between. There are 14 residues in the CDR3. Looked up from germline, CDR1 is MNHEY and CDR2 is SVGAGI. The CDR3 reads CASSYSRVNYGYTF. In nucleotides, the CDR3 is TGTGCCAGCAGTTACTCCAGGGTCAACTATGGCTACACCTTC.

The CDR3 DNA reads as TGCAGTGCTGGAAGACAAGAGACCCAGTACTTC. Amino acid sequence: CSAGRQETQYF. The chain is built from TRBV20-1 and TRBJ2-5; D unresolved. The ends were cut back, 5 bases at V and 2 bases at J, with 6 bases in the middle. Germline V gives CDR1 DFQATT, CDR2 SNEGSKA (reference sequence). There are 11 residues in the CDR3.

The chain employs TRBV3-1 and TRBJ1-6, with D hard to call. Germline V gene data show CDR1 as LGHDT and CDR2 as YNNKEL (reference sequence). The CDR3 spans 14 residues. The V gene lost 3 bases and the J gene lost 5 bases, with 8 bases spanning the gap. The CDR3 region has the DNA TGTGCCAGCAGCCAGGGAGGAGATAATTCACCCCTCCACTTT. This encodes CASSQGGDNSPLHF.

This clonotype has more than one count but fewer than ten. The CDR3 region is CASSWGRDTGELFF. DNA for the CDR3: TGTGCCAGCAGTTGGGGGCGCGACACCGGGGAGCTGTTTTTT. The chain is built from TRBV12-3 or TRBV12-4 and TRBJ2-2, with D perhaps matching TRBD1 (6 bases). This CDR3 is built from 14 residues. Trimming left V 4 bases short and J 3 bases short, with 9 bases between.

This clonotype was observed a handful of times. The chain employs TRBV11-2 and TRBJ2-1; 11 positions agree with TRBD2. This CDR3 spans 17 amino acids. Germline CDR1 reads SGHAT; CDR2 reads FQNNGV. V trimming: 0 bases; J trimming: 2 bases; junction bases outside the gene matches: 3. The CDR3, as DNA: TGTGCCAGCAGCTTAGACCCGACTAGCGGGGCCTACAATGAGCAGTTCTTC. Protein: CASSLDPTSGAYNEQFF.

The chain is built from TRBV2 and TRBJ2-3, with D hard to call. The germline CDR1 and CDR2 sequences are SNHLY and FYNNEI. The CDR3 spans 14 residues. V shed 7 bases and J shed 0 bases, with 11 bases lying between them. The CDR3 sequence: CASTQRLSTDTQYF. CDR3 nucleotides: TGTGCCAGCACCCAGAGACTTAGCACAGATACGCAGTATTTT.

This chain links TRBV24-1 with TRBJ2-7; D is unresolved. Germline V gene data show CDR1 as KGHDR and CDR2 as SFDVKD. V was clipped by 1 base and J by 7 bases, with 7 bases between them. The CDR3 consists of 12 residues. The CDR3 coding sequence is TGTGCCACCAGTGATTTTGTGGGTGAGCAGTACTTC. Translated, it gives CATSDFVGEQYF.

This clonotype appeared a few times. The V call is TRBV29-1, the J call TRBJ1-2; 9 bases agree with TRBD1. J was trimmed by 5 bases and V by 6 bases; bases with no gene match: 7. Germline assignment: CDR1 SQVTM and CDR2 ANQGSEA. The CDR3 length is 13 residues. The CDR3 reads CSVTRDRVYGYTF. CDR3 nucleotide sequence: TGCAGCGTGACCCGGGACAGGGTGTATGGCTACACCTTC. The full variable domain, rest sourced from reference TRBV29-1 and TRBJ1-2, is SAVISQKPSRDICQRGTSLTIQCQVDSQVTMMFWYRQQPGQSLTLIATANQGSEATYESGFVIDKFPISRPNLTFSTLTVSNMSPEDSSIYLCSVTRDRVYGYTFGSGTRLTVV.

With respect to this clonotype: The conserved phenylalanine or tryptophan is not found at the CDR3 terminus, so this likely reflects a read error. The V call is TRBV10-3, the J call TRBJ2-7; 9 nucleotides align to TRBD2. The CDR3 spans 15 residues. The junction had 6 bases not matched to a gene; V was cut back by 3 bases and J by 3 bases. Germline V gives CDR1 ENHRY, CDR2 SYGVKD. As DNA, the CDR3 is TGTGCCATCAGTGACGGTGGTAGCGGGGGCTACGAGCAGTACTTA. Amino acid sequence: CAISDGGSGGYEQYL.

This clonotype was picked up many times. The chain links TRBV4-2 to TRBJ2-7, with 8 bases aligning to TRBD2. The trim removed 0 bases at V and 2 bases at J, leaving 12 bases unmatched. This CDR3 comprises 18 residues. From germline, CDR1 is LGHNA and CDR2 YNFKEQ. CDR3 DNA sequence: TGTGCCAGCAGCCAAGATCTGGGGAGCGGGGGACCTCCCTACGAGCAGTACTTC. Its translation is CASSQDLGSGGPPYEQYF.

The chain joins TRBV7-2 to TRBJ2-1; a weak D match, TRBD1 (6 bases). The CDR3 totals 16 residues. Germline-derived CDR1 and CDR2 are SGHTA and FQGNSA. Between the trimmed V and J ends, which lost 8 bases and 5 bases, there was a span of 22 bases. The CDR3 nucleotides read TGTGCCAGCTCGGCTGCCAGAAGGGGGAATCACAATGAGCAGTTCTTC. Its translation: CASSAARRGNHNEQFF.

This clonotype was recorded a few times. V usage is TRBV29-1 and J usage is TRBJ1-1, with D perhaps matching TRBD1 (6 bases). This CDR3 has 14 amino acids. V shed 6 bases and J shed 0 bases, with 14 bases lying between them. CDR1 and CDR2 from the germline V gene are SQVTM and ANQGSEA. Here the CDR3 reads CSVPPRGLNTEAFF. The CDR3 coding sequence is TGCAGCGTCCCACCCAGGGGTCTGAACACTGAAGCTTTCTTT. Looking up the rest from reference TRBV29-1 and TRBJ1-1 gives the full variable domain: SAVISQKPSRDICQRGTSLTIQCQVDSQVTMMFWYRQQPGQSLTLIATANQGSEATYESGFVIDKFPISRPNLTFSTLTVSNMSPEDSSIYLCSVPPRGLNTEAFFGQGTRLTVV.

This clonotype was picked up many times. CDR3 loop: CASSLGIELYEQYF. For the CDR3, the DNA is TGTGCCAGCAGCTTAGGTATAGAACTCTACGAGCAGTACTTC. The chain uses TRBV11-2 and TRBJ2-7; D remains ambiguous. Trimming stripped 1 base from V and 3 bases from J, with 10 bases between. This CDR3 spans 14 amino acids. CDR1 SGHAT and CDR2 FQNNGV come from the germline V gene.

This clonotype was counted between two and nine times. This chain connects TRBV7-9 to TRBJ1-2; D call uncertain. V lost 3 bases, J lost 4 bases, and 3 bases lay in between. The CDR3 runs to 11 residues. Germline loops: CDR1 SEHNR, CDR2 FQNEAQ (reference sequence). The CDR3 spells CASSFGYGYTF. CDR3 sequence (DNA): TGTGCCAGCAGCTTTGGCTATGGCTACACCTTC.

This clonotype came up many times. The CDR3 bases are TGTGCCAGCAGGAGGGGAGCCGGGGAGCTGTTTTTT. As protein: CASRRGAGELFF. The chain is built from TRBV12-3 or TRBV12-4 and TRBJ2-2; either TRBD1 or TRBD2 may supply D (5 bases each). Trimming took off 6 bases at V and 6 bases at J, with 8 bases between the two ends. The CDR3 is made up of 12 amino acids.

The J gene is TRBJ2-5, the V gene TRBV14; the D gene is possibly TRBD2 (5 bases). CDR1 is SGHDN and CDR2 is FVKESK in the germline V gene. Trimming removed 1 base at V and 2 bases at J, with 8 bases between. This CDR3 is 14 amino acids long. The CDR3 bases are TGTGCCAGCAGCCAAGGGGGAGCTCAAGAGACCCAGTACTTC. Translating gives CASSQGGAQETQYF.

The sample holds a few counts of this clonotype. The genes are TRBV5-1 and TRBJ1-2; D uncertain. Trimming removed 0 bases from V and 6 bases from J, with 18 bases in between. Germline values: CDR1 SGHRS, CDR2 YFSETQ. The CDR3 consists of 16 residues. The DNA of the CDR3 is TGCGCCAGCAGCTTGGCCGGGCAGCCTACCGAGGATGGCTACACCTTC. Translation gives CASSLAGQPTEDGYTF.

This clonotype was picked up a small number of times. This chain uses TRBV7-3 with TRBJ2-5, with 8 bases identical to TRBD2. Germline V gives CDR1 SGHTA, CDR2 FQGTGA. The ends lost 5 bases at V and 5 bases at J; junction bases unmatched: 10. The CDR3 sequence is 15 residues long. The CDR3 DNA is TGTGCCAGCAGCCCGGGGGGGCAGGGGAGGGAGACCCAGTACTTC. This translates into CASSPGGQGRETQYF.

This clonotype has ten or more counts. The junction does not match germline at one end; this may be a read error. This CDR3 reads CAISDRTGNSNEQYF. CDR3 in DNA: TGTGCCATCAGTGATCGGACAGGGAACTCCAACGAGCAGTACTTC. The chain recombines TRBV10-3 with TRBJ2-7; 8 nucleotides agree with TRBD1. The CDR3 is 15 residues long. Per the germline V gene, CDR1 is ENHRY and CDR2 is SYGVKD.